Listed here is a single T cell receptor (beta chain). As yet, its antigen is unknown. The sample is drawn from a study of blood T cells in healthy people across ages. Regarding the study as a whole: TCR beta diversity was tightly associated with the proportion of naive T cells.

Germline CDR1 is LGHNA and CDR2 is YSLEER. V lost 1 base, J lost 6 bases, and 13 bases lay in between. The CDR3 spans 15 residues. A second roughly 6 to 12 cycle PCR used barcoded and J-beta primers. TCRdb used MiXCR to reprocess the 5' RACE reads, holding one entry per CDR3 protein. The sample lists more than 1,000,000 distinct CDR3 sequences; about 25% were seen once. This sample also appeared in a second study, on T cells of mothers and their children. From that second work: A few healthy Caucasian mothers gave samples, and so did their six children. Related and unrelated pairs show similar thymic shaping of TCR recombination output.

This sequence was found in a girl aged 2 to 10 in good health. The sample comprised blood. V usage is TRBV4-3 and J usage is TRBJ1-5; possible D gene TRBD1, 6 bases. The CDR3 sequence is CASSQALGGGQPQHF. CDR3 DNA sequence: TGCGCCAGCAGCCAAGCCCTGGGGGGCGGTCAGCCCCAGCATTTT.